The entry below gives a single T cell receptor (beta chain) sequence along with its context. This receptor's antigen is unknown. Within one base of it there is no much larger clone, and no base qualities were kept. Receptor amplification or capture employed the immunoSEQ multiplex PCR assay. For the multiplex PCR, a mixture combining 60 forward primers for TCR Vbeta segments and 13 reverse primers for TCR Jbeta segments was used. A multiplex PCR assay on genomic DNA amplified the CDR3 region of rearranged TCR beta genes. The amplified TCR beta libraries were sequenced on the Illumina HiSeq System as 87-base-pair reads. The study's processing was this. Across the 700 or so repertoires, a later analysis counted 78 million or so unique TCR beta chains, roughly 11 million of which were shared by at least two donors. A nearest-neighbor algorithm error-corrected the raw reads and collapsed the reads into unique sequences, merging closely related sequences to remove PCR and sequencing errors. To assign V, D and J gene segments, CDR3 sequences were aligned to IMGT reference sequences. For a sequence to be retained, at least a six-nucleotide match to both a V gene segment and a J gene segment was required. Rearrangements were classified as productive when the CDR3 lacked stop codons and remained in frame with V and J, and all other rearrangements were classified as non-productive. CDR3 was defined by IMGT convention, running from the second conserved V-encoded cysteine to the conserved J-encoded phenylalanine. The earlier analysis of roughly 590 of the donors excluded any sequence lacking an unambiguous match to a single V gene segment. In an earlier analysis of several hundred of the donors, a V segment was called functional when productive rearrangements were above 56.7%, and segregating when the standard deviation between donors exceeded 5%. A statistical classification framework was developed to diagnose cytomegalovirus status using the catalog of TCR beta chain sequences. A later analysis assigned V and J genes by comparing TCR nucleotide sequences with IMGT/GENE-DB human TR gene sequences. In a later analysis, CDR3 sequences and most-parsimonious VDJ recombination scenarios were assigned using the TCRdist pipeline. A later analysis defined each TCR beta chain by its CDR3 amino acid sequence plus V-gene family, and excluded reads lacking a unique V-gene family. To address suspected cross-contamination and a sequencing artifact, a later analysis removed some 620 highly shared, low-generation-probability nucleotide sequences. For each public chain, a later analysis derived a clonal expansion index from normalized ranks of inferred template counts within each repertoire. Generation probabilities in a later analysis came from a VDJ recombination model fitted to out-of-frame rearrangements, and those results were checked against IGoR. In a later analysis, TCR-TCR, TCR-HLA and TCR-CMV co-occurrence was scored with hypergeometric tests, and a repertoire-size bias correction was applied to TCR pairs. False discovery rates were estimated in a later analysis by permuting HLA or CMV assignments 20 times. A later analysis grouped co-occurring TCRs with DBSCAN, adding TCRdist sequence similarity when clustering within HLA-allele-positive subsets. Repertoires with fewer than 30,000 or more than 120,000 public chains, plus five repertoires with anomalous nucleotide sharing, were excluded from co-occurrence clustering. Entries here come from immuneACCESS through TCRdb and include only in-frame sequences with V and J called. Some clones fail to appear in such tables; in the studies checked, an unresolved V gene covers under half of the shortfall, and the cause of the remainder is unknown. Clone size and V and J calls were adopted from that table, with D and trimming inferred from the DNA. This sample holds tens of thousands of clones; around 79% were observed only once. The ten biggest clones cover 2% to 3% of the sample.

Trimmed from V: 6 bases; trimmed from J: 6 bases; junction bases lacking a gene match: 12. CDR1 and CDR2 were assigned from the germline V gene as SGHRS and YFSETQ. The CDR3 goes from the cysteine to the phenylalanine over 16 residues. Only CDR3 DNA is held: 48 bases, read in frame from base 1. The source of the sample is a study of cytomegalovirus exposure and HLA in healthy donors (dated by TCRdb to the late 2010s). About the investigation overall: An earlier analysis of roughly 500 of the donors reported 250 to 300 Gb of sequence data and approximately 110 million unique TCR beta sequences from 150 million to 200 million T cells. Among the approximately 400 genotyped donors, about 85% belonged to the genetic ancestry cluster associated with self-reported Caucasian donors. An earlier analysis of some 500 of the donors used high-throughput TCR beta sequencing to judge whether each TCR beta V gene segment behaved as functional or pseudogenic. Alongside the repertoire data, information on donor age, sex, ethnicity and CMV serostatus was compiled. Because of strong linkage in the cohort, roughly five DR-DQ haplotypes were treated as single units for association and clustering. An early release covering around 630 HLA-typed donors comprised about 300 gigabases of sequencing data and roughly 85 million unique TCR sequences. Among 398 genotyped donors of the cohort, an average of around 240,000 unique TCR beta nucleotide sequences were sequenced per donor, around 20% of them non-productive. In the later analysis, no new phenotypic data were used to find candidate immune exposures; instead, reliance was placed on TCR beta sequences and their occurrence across donors. In addition to the first cohort of around 670 subjects, a separate validation cohort of 100 to 150 different subjects was used. Class I and class II HLA loci were covered by the typing at four-digit resolution. The T cell repertoires of several hundred subjects were profiled by immunosequencing and related to cytomegalovirus serostatus. The study aimed to test whether cataloging public T cell receptors could reveal signatures of past pathogen exposure. Typing coverage differed by locus: A, B, C, DRB1 and DQB1 were typed in about 620-640 donors, DQA1 in about 560, DPA1 in 606, and DPB1 in around 440. A later analysis re-examined previously published TCR beta repertoires from roughly 650 donors and added high-resolution HLA genotyping to investigate patterns of TCR occurrence. To predict cytomegalovirus infection status, the study brought together high-throughput TCR immunosequencing, statistical association of individual TCRs with disease status, and machine learning. Every repertoire in the discovery cohort had been generated on one and the same sequencing platform. Genome-wide SNP genotypes for about 60% of the roughly 700 donors were used in a later genetic analysis, which treated that subset as a discovery cohort.

The cohort was made up of hundreds of healthy bone marrow donors. At the time of sampling, all cohort members were nominally healthy, though unrecorded immune exposures were likely present. The donor tested CMV seronegative, placing the donor among the 350 to 400 seronegative members of the cohort. A peripheral blood sample was provided by each donor, and peripheral blood mononuclear cells were used for TCR beta sequencing. Genomic DNA extraction from the blood cell samples was performed with the Qiagen DNeasy Blood Extraction Kit. Broader findings and caveats from the paper: The classifier was reported to diagnose cytomegalovirus status with high specificity and sensitivity in both the original cohort and the validation cohort. According to the authors, the approach could potentially be generalized to other disease states and immunological phenotypes. A cluster of highly shared sequence variants was judged likely to be a technical artifact of the sequencing pipeline. This cohort had only TCR beta chains sequenced, and the lack of alpha or paired-chain data limited which features could be detected. A few of the identified cytomegalovirus-associated TCR beta chains were confirmed in vitro to be specific for cytomegalovirus antigens. Correlated functional status among segregating V segments might reflect linkage disequilibrium, but an unknown experimental factor could not be ruled out. A later analysis found that most CMV-associated TCR beta chains appeared HLA-restricted, with HLA associations seemingly driven largely by CMV exposure. Some IMGT-functional V segments, including TRBV6-2 and TRBV6-3, could not be distinguished by the 87-base-pair reads and were therefore excluded. V-gene and J-gene trimming of TCR beta chains was associated with a missense DCLRE1C variant in a later genetic analysis, and the association was replicated in an independent cohort. HLA typing was unavailable for some donors at each locus, so association tests used only the typed subset. A further reported finding was that TCR beta sequences accurately predicted the HLA-A and HLA-B alleles for most subjects in the first cohort. In a later analysis, 16,951 TCR beta sequences were associated with specific HLA alleles at a false discovery rate of 0.05. The study gave a list of about 170 TCR beta chains associated with cytomegalovirus. Sequencing depth was assumed to be roughly uniform across donors in the presence/absence analyses, though that assumption may not hold. A later analysis found that HLA-associated TCR beta chains were more clonally expanded and had lower generation probabilities than equally common non-associated chains. When HLA alleles, especially DR and DQ, strongly co-occurred, TCR associations were difficult to assign to individual alleles. In a later analysis, several top co-occurrence clusters were reported to appear linked to parvovirus B19, influenza, CMV and Epstein-Barr virus. In a later genetic analysis, fewer N-insertions in productive TCRs were reported among donors in an Asian-associated ancestry cluster than the roughly 640-donor mean. Immune exposure information for the cohort was limited to CMV serostatus. Because counts were too low, about 18 rarely observed V segments, including chromosome 9 orphons, were excluded from the earlier analysis of fewer than 650 of the donors. Broadly in line with IMGT annotations, most TCR beta V segments showed up in productive rearrangements about 87% or about 30% of the time in an earlier analysis of 450 to 600 of the donors. Across donors, most TCR sequences were observed very rarely, whereas some public TCRs were present in many individuals. In a later analysis, the rate of TCR association differed among HLA loci, with DRB1 alleles having the most associated TCRs and HLA-C alleles having the fewest.

Sequenced sample: PBMCs. This TCR was sampled from a man younger than 40 in good health and CMV-seronegative. Rearrangement joined TRBV5-1 to TRBJ2-2, with 9 bases aligning to TRBD1. The DNA reads TGCGCCAGCATCGAGGGGACAGGGACTGGGGCCGGGGAGCTGTTTTTT. The resulting protein is CASIEGTGTGAGELFF. The full variable domain, with segments outside the CDR3 supplied by the reference TRBV5-1 and TRBJ2-2 proteins, appears as KAGVTQTPRYLIKTRGQQVTLSCSPISGHRSVSWYQQTPGQGLQFLFEYFSETQRNKGNFPGRFSGRQFSNSRSEMNVSTLELGDSALYLCASIEGTGTGAGELFFGEGSRLTVL.